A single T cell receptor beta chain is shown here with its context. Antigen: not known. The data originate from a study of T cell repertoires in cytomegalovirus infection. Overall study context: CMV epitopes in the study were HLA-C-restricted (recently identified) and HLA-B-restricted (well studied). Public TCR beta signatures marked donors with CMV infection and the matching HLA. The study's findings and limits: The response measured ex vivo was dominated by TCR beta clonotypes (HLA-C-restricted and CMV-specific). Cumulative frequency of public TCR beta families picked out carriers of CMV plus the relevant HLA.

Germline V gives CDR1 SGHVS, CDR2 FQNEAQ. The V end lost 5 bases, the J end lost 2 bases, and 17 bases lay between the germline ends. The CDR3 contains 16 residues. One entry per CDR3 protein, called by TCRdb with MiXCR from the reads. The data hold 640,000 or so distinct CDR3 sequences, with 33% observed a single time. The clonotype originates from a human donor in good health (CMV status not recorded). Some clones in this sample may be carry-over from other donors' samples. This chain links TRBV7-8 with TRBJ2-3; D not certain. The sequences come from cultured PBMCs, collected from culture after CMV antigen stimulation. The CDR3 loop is CASSPTPTYLTDTQYF. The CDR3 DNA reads TGTGCCAGCAGCCCCACACCGACATATCTCACAGATACGCAGTATTTT.